This T cell receptor (beta chain) was sequenced for a study of blood T cell repertoires in COVID-19. The assay was immunoSEQ multiplex PCR, and TCRdb's table has in-frame clones only and misses some. The sample holds approximately 100,000 clones; around 90% are singletons and the top ten take more than 3.5%. From germline, CDR1 is SGHRS and CDR2 YFSETQ. CDR3 size: 14 residues. V lost 0 bases to trimming and J lost 7 bases; unmatched junction nucleotides: 3. Sequencing was done on a sample of peripheral blood. This TCR came from a human donor with COVID-19, enrolled during active disease. The donor label of this sample is uncertain. The chain links TRBV5-1 to TRBJ1-1, with TRBD1 identical over 10 bases. In nucleotides, the CDR3 is TGCGCCAGCAGCTTGGGGGACAGGGGCGGTGAAGCTTTCTTT. This codes for CASSLGDRGGEAFF. The complete variable domain, with remaining parts taken from reference TRBV5-1 and TRBJ1-1, reads KAGVTQTPRYLIKTRGQQVTLSCSPISGHRSVSWYQQTPGQGLQFLFEYFSETQRNKGNFPGRFSGRQFSNSRSEMNVSTLELGDSALYLCASSLGDRGGEAFFGQGTRLTVV.